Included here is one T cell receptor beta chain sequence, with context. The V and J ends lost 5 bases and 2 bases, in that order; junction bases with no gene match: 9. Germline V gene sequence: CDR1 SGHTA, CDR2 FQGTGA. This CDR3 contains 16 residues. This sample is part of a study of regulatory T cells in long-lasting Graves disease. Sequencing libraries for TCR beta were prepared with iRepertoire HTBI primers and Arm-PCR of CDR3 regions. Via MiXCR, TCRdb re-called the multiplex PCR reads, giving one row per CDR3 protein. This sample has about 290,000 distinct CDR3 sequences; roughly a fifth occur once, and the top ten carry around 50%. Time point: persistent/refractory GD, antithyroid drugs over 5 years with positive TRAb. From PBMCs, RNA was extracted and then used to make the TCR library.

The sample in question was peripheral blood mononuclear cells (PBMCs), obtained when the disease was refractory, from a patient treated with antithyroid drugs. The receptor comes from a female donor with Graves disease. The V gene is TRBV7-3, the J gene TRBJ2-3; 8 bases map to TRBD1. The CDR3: CASSIGGTGHTDTQYF. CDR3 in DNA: TGTGCCAGCAGCATAGGAGGGACAGGCCACACAGATACGCAGTATTTT.